One and the same sample provided the 26 T cell receptor beta chains below, sequenced in a study of a mutant IDH1 vaccine in newly diagnosed glioma. The table came from immunoSEQ multiplex PCR; TCRdb's copy has only in-frame clones and leaves some out. The profile shows approximately 54,000 clones, 80% to 90% of them singletons. Specified time point: baseline, week 1 (first vaccination visit). Treatment indicated: pre-vaccination baseline after standard-of-care therapy. Material: PBMCs, obtained from a glioma patient treated with radiotherapy, temozolomide or both. These receptors all come from a man between 18 and 35 years old with glioma.

The chain has TRBV14 and TRBJ1-2; D not resolved. The germline V gene encodes CDR1 SGHDN and CDR2 FVKESK. The CDR3 consists of 14 residues. V lost 0 bases, J lost 2 bases, and 7 bases lay in between. The CDR3 nucleotides are TGTGCCAGCAGCCAAGATCTGCTAAACTATGGCTACACCTTC. As protein: CASSQDLLNYGYTF.

The rearrangement uses TRBV4-3 and TRBJ1-1, with D perhaps matching TRBD1 (5 bases). Trimming removed 1 base from V and 4 bases from J, with 10 bases in between. The CDR3 is made up of 14 amino acids. Germline-derived CDR1 and CDR2 are LGHNA and YSLEER. This CDR3 reads CASSQAPRATEAFF. In DNA, the CDR3 is TGCGCCAGCAGCCAAGCACCCAGGGCCACTGAAGCTTTCTTT.

This sequence joins TRBV30 and TRBJ1-1; TRBD1 matches at 8 bases. The V segment lost 0 bases and the J segment 4 bases; nucleotides outside the gene matches: 7. Germline-derived CDR1 and CDR2 are GTSNPN and SVGIG (reference sequence). The CDR3 has 15 residues. CDR3 protein: CAWSVWTGRVTEAFF. In nucleotides, the CDR3 is TGTGCCTGGAGTGTATGGACAGGGAGGGTCACTGAAGCTTTCTTT. Full variable domain (outside the CDR3, taken from reference TRBV30 and TRBJ1-1): SQTIHQWPATLVQPVGSPLSLECTVEGTSNPNLYWYRQAAGRGLQLLFYSVGIGQISSEVPQNLSASRPQDRQFILSSKKLLLSDSGFYLCAWSVWTGRVTEAFFGQGTRLTVV.

J is TRBJ2-2 and V is TRBV5-1, with D possibly matching TRBD1 (5 bases). Germline V gene data show CDR1 as SGHRS and CDR2 as YFSETQ. Trimming left V 3 bases short and J 6 bases short, with 21 bases between. This CDR3 spans 17 amino acids. The CDR3 protein is CASSSYRLGAEAGELFF. CDR3 DNA sequence: TGCGCCAGCAGCTCCTATCGTTTAGGGGCGGAAGCCGGGGAGCTGTTTTTT.

J is TRBJ1-3 and V is TRBV30; D remains unclear. Trimming pared 0 bases from V and 2 bases from J, leaving 8 bases between. Germline V lookup: CDR1 GTSNPN, CDR2 SVGIG (reference sequence). The CDR3 is 14 amino acids. For the CDR3, the DNA is TGTGCCTGGAGTGTTGGATTAGCTGGAAACACCATATATTTT. Amino acid sequence: CAWSVGLAGNTIYF.

The gene calls are TRBV5-4 and TRBJ2-5, with TRBD2 identical over 10 bases. Trimming at V came to 0 bases and at J to 4 bases, leaving 0 bases not matched to a gene. CDR1 and CDR2 (germline): SGHNT, YYREEE (reference sequence). The CDR3 runs 14 residues. The CDR3: CASSLGLAGETQYF. The CDR3 region has the DNA TGTGCCAGCAGCTTGGGACTAGCGGGAGAGACCCAGTACTTC.

This chain connects TRBV7-2 to TRBJ2-7, with TRBD2 as a possible D gene (5 bases). Trimming cost V 0 bases and J 3 bases, with 15 bases left between them. This CDR3 spans 16 amino acids. CDR1 and CDR2 from the germline V gene are SGHTA and FQGNSA. In DNA, the CDR3 is TGTGCCAGCAGCTTAGCCTCCCGGGGTGGCGGCTACGAGCAGTACTTC. It is translated as CASSLASRGGGYEQYF. The full variable domain, in which reference TRBV7-2 and TRBJ2-7 provide the parts outside the CDR3, is GAGVSQSPSNKVTEKGKDVELRCDPISGHTALYWYRQSLGQGLEFLIYFQGNSAPDKSGLPSDRFSAERTGGSVSTLTIQRTQQEDSAVYLCASSLASRGGGYEQYFGPGTRLTVT.

DNA for the CDR3: TGTGCCAGTAGTATAGATCGATGGGCCCTTCTGCATTTT. This encodes CASSIDRWALLHF. The J gene is TRBJ1-5, the V gene TRBV19, with no clear D. Germline CDR1 reads LNHDA; CDR2 reads SQIVND (reference sequence). Trimming shortened V by 0 bases and J by 15 bases, and 15 bases separated the two germline ends. The CDR3 runs to 13 residues.

This clone was picked up one time. This chain connects TRBV27 to TRBJ2-7, with a possible D match to TRBD2 (6 bases). With 0 bases removed from V and 3 bases from J, the gap between germline ends came to 9 bases. CDR1 and CDR2 from the germline V gene are MNHEY and SMNVEV (reference sequence). The CDR3 is 14 amino acids. The CDR3 DNA reads TGTGCCAGCAGTTTATCGGCCGGGAGCTACGAGCAGTACTTC. Its translation is CASSLSAGSYEQYF.

The gene calls are TRBV5-1 and TRBJ1-4; D remains unclear. V was pared by 3 bases and J by 5 bases, with 11 bases between. The CDR3 sequence is 14 residues long. The germline V gene has CDR1 SGHRS and CDR2 YFSETQ. CDR3 region: CASSSPALNEKLFF. DNA for the CDR3: TGCGCCAGCAGCTCGCCGGCCTTGAATGAAAAACTGTTTTTT.

J is TRBJ2-1 and V is TRBV29-1, with TRBD1 matching over 8 bases. This CDR3 is built from 14 residues. Germline CDR1 and CDR2: SQVTM and ANQGSEA. V shed 2 bases, J shed 7 bases, and the junction held 7 bases outside the gene matches. The CDR3 coding sequence is TGCAGCGTTGAACCCAGACAGGGGTGGAATGAGCAGTTCTTC. This codes for CSVEPRQGWNEQFF.

In nucleotides, the CDR3 is TGTGCCAGCAGTTCCCCCACCGGGTGGGATCAGCCCCAGCATTTT. It yields the protein CASSSPTGWDQPQHF. This chain links TRBV28 with TRBJ1-5; unclear D gene. V was shortened by 4 bases and J by 5 bases, with 15 bases between the two germline ends. CDR1 is MDHEN, CDR2 SYDVKM, per germline. The CDR3 covers 15 residues.

The chain employs TRBV29-1 and TRBJ1-5; tentatively, D is TRBD1 (5 bases). This CDR3 has 12 residues. V dropped 4 bases and J dropped 7 bases, with 11 bases sitting between them. In germline, CDR1 is SQVTM, CDR2 ANQGSEA. This CDR3 reads CSVGLRDQPQHF. In nucleotides, the CDR3 is TGCAGCGTTGGCCTCAGGGACCAGCCCCAGCATTTT.

The table lists this clone with a few counts. The chain combines TRBV5-6 with TRBJ1-2, with D hard to call. This CDR3 contains 13 residues. In germline, CDR1 is SGHDT, CDR2 YYEEEE. V was trimmed by 4 bases and J by 7 bases, leaving 14 bases between them. The CDR3 bases are TGTGCCAGCAGCGTAGGAACAGAAGCTGGCTACACCTTC. It translates to CASSVGTEAGYTF.

CDR3 DNA: TGTGCCAGTAGTATTGGGCGGGGCAACACTGAAGCTTTCTTT. Its translation: CASSIGRGNTEAFF. V and J are TRBV19 and TRBJ1-1; D is possibly TRBD1 (5 bases). The V gene lost 3 bases and the J gene lost 2 bases, with 10 bases spanning the gap. The CDR3 has 14 residues. Germline loops: CDR1 LNHDA, CDR2 SQIVND (reference sequence).

The V call is TRBV7-6, the J call TRBJ2-5; a weak D match, TRBD2 (6 bases). With 5 bases removed from V and 4 bases from J, the gap between germline ends came to 14 bases. The CDR3 has 14 amino acids. In germline, CDR1 is SGHVS, CDR2 FNYEAQ. The CDR3 sequence is CASSLPGGVETQYF. In nucleotides, the CDR3 is TGTGCCAGCAGCCTTCCCGGCGGGGTAGAGACCCAGTACTTC.

The V and J genes are TRBV6-5 and TRBJ2-7; D is possibly TRBD1 (6 bases). Trimming took 6 bases from V and 3 from J, leaving 15 bases between them. This CDR3 has 14 residues. CDR1 and CDR2 (germline): MNHEY, SVGAGI. In nucleotides, the CDR3 is TGTGCCAGCAGCGTATTGGGGGCCCGCTACGAGCAGTACTTC. It is translated as CASSVLGARYEQYF.

The chain carries TRBV19 and TRBJ2-3, with 10 bases that match TRBD2. The trim removed 3 bases at V and 4 bases at J, leaving 4 bases unmatched. This CDR3 spans 15 amino acids. The germline V gene has CDR1 LNHDA and CDR2 SQIVND (reference sequence). CDR3 residues: CASSIMTSGSDTQYF. As DNA, the CDR3 is TGTGCCAGTAGTATCATGACTAGCGGGTCAGATACGCAGTATTTT.

In this sample, this clone turned up a few times. The V call is TRBV29-1, the J call TRBJ2-3; no firm D call. There are 16 residues in the CDR3. Germline CDR1 reads SQVTM; CDR2 reads ANQGSEA. Trimming pared 7 bases from V and 2 bases from J, leaving 22 bases between. The CDR3 bases are TGCAGCGCCCAACGTTCAGTACAGTTGGACACAGATACGCAGTATTTT. The encoded protein is CSAQRSVQLDTDTQYF.

Only one count was recorded for this clone. The rearrangement links TRBV7-9 to TRBJ1-1, with D possibly matching TRBD1 (6 bases). V was trimmed by 4 bases and J by 1 base, leaving 19 bases between them. CDR1 is SEHNR, CDR2 FQNEAQ, per germline (reference sequence). The CDR3 consists of 17 residues. The CDR3 coding sequence is TGTGCCAGCAGCTCCGCGGGGGGCTCTCCGGGGAACACTGAAGCTTTCTTT. Protein product: CASSSAGGSPGNTEAFF.

The CDR3 DNA sequence: TGTGCCAGCAGCTTGGCGACAGGGGGCAGAAACACCATATATTTT. It yields the protein CASSLATGGRNTIYF. This chain uses TRBV11-2 with TRBJ1-3; 10 bases agree with TRBD1. V lost 3 bases, J lost 5 bases, and 4 bases stayed unmatched. CDR3 length: 15 amino acids. Germline assignment: CDR1 SGHAT and CDR2 FQNNGV.

The table lists this clone with a few counts. The J gene is TRBJ1-3, the V gene TRBV27; perhaps TRBD1 as D (5 bases). From germline, CDR1 is MNHEY and CDR2 SMNVEV (reference sequence). The CDR3 consists of 14 residues. V was trimmed by 5 bases and J by 8 bases, leaving 16 bases between them. Written as DNA, the CDR3 is TGTGCCAGCAGTCCCTCGGGGGTGACGGACACCATATATTTT. It specifies CASSPSGVTDTIYF.

The chain has TRBV27 and TRBJ1-4; 11 bases align to TRBD1. Germline CDR1 reads MNHEY; CDR2 reads SMNVEV (reference sequence). The V segment lost 8 bases and the J segment 11 bases; nucleotides outside the gene matches: 13. The CDR3 totals 15 residues. CDR3 sequence: CASGRGGQGVRKLFF. DNA of the CDR3: TGTGCCAGCGGACGCGGGGGACAGGGGGTGCGGAAACTGTTTTTT.

The V call is TRBV13, the J call TRBJ2-1, with 12 nucleotides matching TRBD2. The CDR3 length is 15 residues. V gave up 5 bases and J gave up 10 bases; unmatched junction bases: 9. Germline lookup yields CDR1 PRHDT and CDR2 FYEKMQ (reference sequence). The CDR3 spells CASSTGLAGLREQFF. The CDR3 nucleotides read TGTGCCAGCAGCACGGGACTAGCGGGCCTCCGGGAGCAGTTCTTC.

J is TRBJ1-1 and V is TRBV18; D unclear. Germline V gives CDR1 KGHSH, CDR2 LQKENI. This CDR3 contains 13 residues. Trimming left V 1 base short and J 6 bases short, with 9 bases between. The CDR3 sequence is CASSPLTGSEAFF. For the CDR3, the DNA is TGTGCCAGCTCACCACTAACTGGCTCTGAAGCTTTCTTT.

This clone was observed once. This sequence joins TRBV19 and TRBJ1-1; tentatively, D is TRBD1 (5 bases). V lost 5 bases, J lost 6 bases, and 25 bases lay in between. Germline V gene lookup returns CDR1 LNHDA and CDR2 SQIVND (reference sequence). The CDR3 extends over 17 amino acids. The CDR3 here is CASSRWGDPTPGAEAFF. The CDR3 nucleotides read TGTGCCAGTAGTCGGTGGGGGGACCCAACCCCTGGGGCTGAAGCTTTCTTT.